The 15 T cell receptor beta chains reported below all come from one sample, sequenced in a study of metastatic and nonmetastatic thyroid tumors. Using MiXCR, TCRdb re-called clones from the PCR reads. The table lists about 45,000 clones, roughly 4% of them singletons, with roughly 9.8% in the top ten. Ahead of thyroid surgery, no patient had received treatment of any kind. Input material: blood. These receptor sequences come from a female donor with papillary thyroid cancer or a benign thyroid nodule (not recorded which). Some clones in this sample may be carry-over from other donors' samples.

This clone was counted many times. The CDR3 region has the DNA TGTGCCAGCAGTGATAGAGGGGACTATGGCTACACCTTC. This translates into CASSDRGDYGYTF. The rearrangement links TRBV2 to TRBJ1-2, with a weak D call TRBD1 (5 bases). This CDR3 has 13 residues. V gave up 3 bases and J gave up 3 bases, with 8 bases separating them. Germline values: CDR1 SNHLY, CDR2 FYNNEI.

This rearrangement joins TRBV11-2 to TRBJ1-2; a weak D match, TRBD1 (5 bases). The germline gives CDR1 SGHAT, CDR2 FQNNGV. The V end was cut by 3 bases, the J end by 12 bases, with 17 bases between. This CDR3 is built from 13 residues. The CDR3 reads CASSLSGSGVHTF. In DNA, the CDR3 is TGTGCCAGCAGCTTGTCAGGGTCGGGTGTCCACACCTTC.

The sample holds a few counts of this clone. The rearrangement links TRBV19 to TRBJ2-1, with 8 bases identical to TRBD2. The CDR3 has 15 residues. The trim removed 3 bases at V and 9 bases at J, leaving 10 bases unmatched. The V gene's germline CDR1 is LNHDA and CDR2 SQIVND (reference sequence). Here the CDR3 reads CASSIGTSSLREQFF. CDR3 DNA: TGTGCCAGTAGTATCGGGACTAGTAGTCTTCGTGAGCAGTTCTTC. The full variable domain, completed using reference TRBV19 and TRBJ2-1, is DGGITQSPKYLFRKEGQNVTLSCEQNLNHDAMYWYRQDPGQGLRLIYYSQIVNDFQKGDIAEGYSVSREKKESFPLTVTSAQKNPTAFYLCASSIGTSSLREQFFGPGTRLTVL.

To note about this clone: A much larger clone differs from this one at a single base, so this may be a read error. The V call is TRBV6-1, the J call TRBJ2-1; no clear D gene. The V and J ends lost 1 base and 8 bases respectively, with 9 bases between them. Germline loops: CDR1 MNHNS, CDR2 SASEGT. This CDR3 contains 13 residues. The CDR3 DNA reads TGTGCCAGCAGTGAAGTTTGGTGCGATGAGCAGTTCTTC. Its protein product is CASSEVWCDEQFF.

There are many counts of this clone. This chain uses TRBV5-1 with TRBJ1-2; 9 bases fit TRBD1. Trimming removed 7 bases from V and 0 bases from J; junction bases left unmatched: 4. CDR3 length equals 14 residues. Looked up from germline, CDR1 is SGHRS and CDR2 is YFSETQ. DNA of the CDR3: TGCGCCAGCGCGAGACAGGGGGCTAACTATGGCTACACCTTC. Protein sequence: CASARQGANYGYTF.

This clone was counted only a few times. At one end the junction does not follow the germline gene, possibly because of a read error. The chain couples TRBV6-2 or TRBV6-3 to TRBJ2-5; 10 bases are shared with TRBD1. Germline V lookup: CDR1 MNHEY, CDR2 SVGEGT. The CDR3 is made up of 15 amino acids. The chain's CDR3 is CASSYFGTGEETKYF. The CDR3 DNA reads as TGTGCCAGCAGTTACTTCGGGACAGGGGAGGAGACCAAGTACTTC.

Remarks on this clone: This may be a read error: a much more frequent sequence differs by one nucleotide. The rearrangement links TRBV18 to TRBJ1-1; TRBD1 matches 9 bases. The CDR3 is 14 residues long. From germline, CDR1 is KGHSH and CDR2 LQKENI. The V and J ends lost 4 bases and 11 bases, in that order; junction bases with no gene match: 11. The CDR3 DNA is TGTGCCAGCTCACAATCTGGACAGGGGTTGTCTGCTTTCTTT. Amino acid sequence: CASSQSGQGLSAFF.

The chain combines TRBV11-2 with TRBJ2-7, with D maybe TRBD2 (6 bases). The length of the CDR3 is 15 residues. V lost 6 bases, J lost 2 bases, and 17 bases lay in between. Germline V lookup: CDR1 SGHAT, CDR2 FQNNGV. CDR3 in DNA: TGTGCCAGCAGTCACCGACTAGGTTATACCTACGAGCAGTACTTC. It translates to CASSHRLGYTYEQYF.

The sample holds one count of this clone. A single base separates this from a much larger clone, so it may be a read error. The V gene is TRBV30, the J gene TRBJ2-1; TRBD2 aligns across 9 bases. The CDR3 runs to 15 residues. Germline values: CDR1 GTSNPN, CDR2 SVGIG (reference sequence). CDR3 amino acids: CARSAPQREVGEQFF. In nucleotides, the CDR3 is TGTGCCCGGAGTGCCCCTCAGCGGGAGGTGGGTGAGCAGTTCTTC.

As regards this clone: With a much larger clone just one base away, this may be a read error. The genes are TRBV6-1 and TRBJ1-5; possible D gene TRBD1, 6 bases. CDR3 size: 16 residues. V was clipped by 11 bases and J by 3 bases, with 23 bases between them. Looked up from germline, CDR1 is MNHNS and CDR2 is SASEGT. DNA for the CDR3: TGTGCCTCGGGGGTAAGGGGGGGCGCAGTCAATCAGCCCCAGCATTTT. It codes for CASGVRGGAVNQPQHF.

This clone was found many times. V is TRBV27 and J is TRBJ2-7; 7 bases align to TRBD1. With V trimmed by 6 bases and J by 3 bases, 5 bases remained unmatched. This CDR3 has 13 residues. CDR1 is MNHEY, CDR2 SMNVEV, per germline (reference sequence). CDR3 coding DNA: TGTGCCAGCAGCAAGACAGGGTACTACGAGCAGTACTTC. Amino acids: CASSKTGYYEQYF.

This clone was seen repeatedly, ten times or more. V gene TRBV7-3 combines with J gene TRBJ2-2; 7 nucleotides line up with TRBD2. J lost 9 bases, V lost 1 base, and 5 bases had no gene match. Per the germline V gene, CDR1 is SGHTA and CDR2 is FQGTGA. The CDR3 extends over 14 amino acids. The chain's CDR3 is CASSLRAGERELFF. As DNA, the CDR3 is TGTGCCAGCAGCTTAAGGGCGGGGGAGAGGGAGCTGTTTTTT.

This clone was observed a handful of times. One end of the junction fails to match germline, which may point to a read error. The V and J genes are TRBV20-1 and TRBJ2-1, with D perhaps matching TRBD2 (5 bases). Germline CDR1 reads DFQATT; CDR2 reads SNEGSKA (reference sequence). CDR3 length: 14 residues. In DNA, the CDR3 is TGCAGTGCTAGTACGCTGACTTTTAACAATGAGCGGCTCTTC. Translation: CSASTLTFNNERLF.

This clone was counted many times. The gene calls are TRBV28 and TRBJ2-1, with 8 positions matching TRBD1. CDR3 length: 15 residues. Germline values: CDR1 MDHEN, CDR2 SYDVKM. V trimming: 5 bases; J trimming: 4 bases; junction bases outside the gene matches: 7. CDR3 nucleotides: TGTGCCAGCAGTACTCCCGGGACAGGATACAATGAGCAGTTCTTC. Protein: CASSTPGTGYNEQFF.

This clone was seen a few times. The rearrangement links TRBV5-1 to TRBJ1-2; tentatively, D is TRBD1 (5 bases). From germline, CDR1 is SGHRS and CDR2 YFSETQ. CDR3 length: 14 residues. The ends were cut back, 0 bases at V and 3 bases at J, with 9 bases in the middle. CDR3 sequence (DNA): TGCGCCAGCAGCTTGGCAGGGTTCGACTATGGCTACACCTTC. Amino acids: CASSLAGFDYGYTF. The whole variable domain, remainder taken from reference TRBV5-1 and TRBJ1-2, is KAGVTQTPRYLIKTRGQQVTLSCSPISGHRSVSWYQQTPGQGLQFLFEYFSETQRNKGNFPGRFSGRQFSNSRSEMNVSTLELGDSALYLCASSLAGFDYGYTFGSGTRLTVV.